This TCR beta chain was retrieved from a study of blood T cell repertoires in COVID-19. Libraries were prepared by immunoSEQ multiplex PCR; TCRdb keeps only in-frame clonotypes and omits some of them. Here the sample spans some 200,000 clones, approximately 78% being singletons. This clone came up a few times. CDR3 size: 14 residues. Germline-derived CDR1 and CDR2 are MDHEN and SYDVKM. V was trimmed by 6 bases and J by 8 bases, leaving 16 bases between them. The V and J genes are TRBV28 and TRBJ1-4; D is undetermined. Material: peripheral blood. This TCR came from a woman older than 75 with acute or convalescent COVID-19. CDR3 nucleotide sequence: TGTGCCAGCAGCCCCGGGGAGTTAAGGGAAAAACTGTTTTTT. Protein: CASSPGELREKLFF.